This T cell receptor beta chain was profiled in a study of beta chain features in type 1 diabetes. This CDR3 is 16 amino acids long. Germline trimming cut 1 base from V and 8 bases from J; bases unmatched to any gene: 5. Germline values: CDR1 LGHNA, CDR2 YNFKEQ. It was via CD45RO/CCR7/CD25/CD127/CD95/CD27 that CD4+ naive, central memory, regulatory and stem cell-like memory cells were sorted. Every bit of the isolated RNA underwent reverse transcription, so sequencing read expressed TCRB transcripts. Here immunoSEQ multiplex PCR was the method, and the copy in TCRdb shows in-frame clones only, minus some. Among about 620,000 clones listed, 15% were seen once.

This receptor was obtained from a man aged 18 to 35 in good health. Sequenced sample: naive CD4+ T cells from blood. The J gene is TRBJ2-1, the V gene TRBV4-2; 13 bases match TRBD2. CDR3 nucleotide sequence: TGTGCCAGCAGCCAAGGGAGGACTAGCGGGAGCGATGAGCAGTTCTTC. Protein product: CASSQGRTSGSDEQFF.